This T cell receptor (beta chain) was identified in a study of blood T cells in healthy people across ages. As for the study in general: Per every two T cells, about one barcoded beta molecule was captured by template switching. Study-wide points: A roughly linear age-dependent decrease characterized TCR beta diversity per million T cells. There was a strong correlation between TCR beta diversity and naive T cell percentage.

As for this clonotype: The target antigen is unknown.

The germline gives CDR1 SGHTA, CDR2 FQGNSA. Trimming pared 6 bases from V and 1 base from J, leaving 11 bases between. This CDR3 is built from 14 residues. A sample-barcoded 5' primer and a J-beta primer mix were used in a second PCR of roughly 7 to 11 cycles. Unique molecular identifiers of 12 random nucleotides labeled each cDNA. TCRdb re-called the 5' RACE reads through MiXCR, storing one row per CDR3 protein. The top ten hold 23% of the sample, which has fewer than 2 million distinct CDR3 sequences, about 39% seen once. This TCR derives from a human donor in good health. The sequencing input was blood. The V call is TRBV7-2, the J call TRBJ2-3; D gene ambiguous. CDR3 region: CASRVLGGTDTQYF. DNA of the CDR3: TGTGCCAGCAGGGTATTAGGAGGCACAGATACGCAGTATTTT.